This is a list of T cell receptor beta chains from one sample in a study of cytomegalovirus exposure and HLA in healthy donors. Sequencing used immunoSEQ multiplex PCR; TCRdb keeps in-frame clones, though not all of them. The sample lists about 150,000 clones; under 80% were seen once. Material: PBMCs. The receptor set was obtained from a woman aged 25 to 45 in good health and CMV-seronegative. CDR3s include the opening cysteine and the closing phenylalanine or tryptophan. D genes are given only for firm matches. A row's size may be missing; if present it is once, few, many or a size class.

>-|18|-|TRBJ1-6|TRBV7-9
CASSLPAGQSSYNSPLHF
TGTGCCAGCAGCTTACCGGCAGGGCAAAGCTCCTATAATTCACCCCTCCACTTT
>-|14|-|TRBJ2-5|TRBV7-2
CASSSISVAETQYF
TGTGCCAGCAGCTCCATATCGGTCGCGGAGACCCAGTACTTC
>TRBD1|14|-|TRBJ1-2|TRBV2
CASTGQGLGDGYTF
TGTGCCAGCACGGGACAGGGTCTTGGCGATGGCTACACCTTC
>-|10|-|TRBJ1-4|TRBV29-1
CSVYNEKLFF
TGCAGCGTTTATAATGAAAAACTGTTTTTT
>TRBD1|15|-|TRBJ2-7|TRBV15
CATSPTGTGGHEQYF
TGTGCCACCAGCCCAACCGGGACAGGGGGACACGAGCAGTACTTC
>-|14|-|TRBJ1-4|TRBV7-9
CASSLEEFNEKLFF
TGTGCCAGCAGCTTAGAGGAGTTTAATGAAAAACTGTTTTTT
>-|11|few|TRBJ1-6|TRBV20-1
CSARDLTPLHF
TGCAGTGCTAGAGATTTAACACCCCTCCACTTT
>TRBD1|16|-|TRBJ2-3|TRBV28
CASSFDRGRGSDTQYF
TGTGCCAGCAGTTTCGACAGGGGGCGCGGTTCTGATACGCAGTATTTT
>-|12|-|TRBJ1-4|TRBV28
CASRVRGEKLFF
TGTGCCAGCAGGGTGAGGGGGGAAAAACTGTTTTTT
>TRBD1|17|-|TRBJ1-2|TRBV28
CASSLLPRTGPLGGYTF
TGTGCCAGCAGTTTATTACCCCGGACAGGGCCGCTGGGGGGCTACACCTTC
>TRBD1|15|-|TRBJ1-4|TRBV7-9
CASSARTGGNEKLFF
TGTGCCAGCAGCGCCCGGACAGGCGGAAATGAAAAACTGTTTTTT
>-|13|few|TRBJ1-2|TRBV30
CAWSDSDLGGYTF
TGTGCCTGGAGCGACAGCGACCTAGGGGGCTACACCTTC
>TRBD2|14|-|TRBJ2-1|TRBV5-1
CASSLISGDNEQFF
TGCGCCAGCAGCTTGATCAGCGGGGACAATGAGCAGTTCTTC
>TRBD2|18|-|TRBJ2-5|TRBV27
CASSLLASGGLSLETQYF
TGTGCCAGCAGTTTACTTGCTAGCGGGGGCCTATCCCTGGAGACCCAGTACTTC
>-|14|-|TRBJ1-6|TRBV7-9
CASSIQVENSPLHF
TGTGCCAGCAGCATACAGGTGGAAAATTCACCCCTCCACTTT
>-|13|-|TRBJ1-2|TRBV7-8
CASSLGQGYGYTF
TGTGCCAGCAGCTTAGGTCAGGGATATGGCTACACCTTC
>-|17|-|TRBJ2-3|TRBV2
CASSESYRLSSTDTQYF
TGTGCCAGCAGTGAAAGCTACAGGTTATCGAGCACAGATACGCAGTATTTT
>-|14|-|TRBJ2-7|TRBV29-1
CSVRVGQDSYEQYF
TGCAGCGTCCGCGTGGGGCAGGACTCCTACGAGCAGTACTTC
>-|14|few|TRBJ1-4|TRBV5-6
CASSLGQPNEKLFF
TGTGCCAGCAGCTTGGGACAGCCTAATGAAAAACTGTTTTTT
>-|12|once|TRBJ2-4|TRBV5-4
CASSSDADIQYF
TGTGCCAGCAGCTCCGACGCGGACATTCAGTACTTC
>-|14|-|TRBJ2-3|TRBV19
CATSPSQGTDTQYF
TGTGCCACTTCCCCTTCTCAGGGTACAGATACGCAGTATTTT
>-|14|-|TRBJ1-4|TRBV5-1
CASSLDGSDEKLFF
TGCGCCAGCAGCTTGGACGGGAGTGACGAAAAACTGTTTTTT
>-|14|-|TRBJ1-2|TRBV5-4
CASSARQWGGGYTF
TGTGCCAGCAGCGCCCGACAGTGGGGGGGCGGCTACACCTTC
>-|16|-|TRBJ1-6|TRBV9
CASNNGASSYNSPLHF
TGTGCCAGCAACAACGGAGCGAGCTCCTATAATTCACCCCTCCACTTT